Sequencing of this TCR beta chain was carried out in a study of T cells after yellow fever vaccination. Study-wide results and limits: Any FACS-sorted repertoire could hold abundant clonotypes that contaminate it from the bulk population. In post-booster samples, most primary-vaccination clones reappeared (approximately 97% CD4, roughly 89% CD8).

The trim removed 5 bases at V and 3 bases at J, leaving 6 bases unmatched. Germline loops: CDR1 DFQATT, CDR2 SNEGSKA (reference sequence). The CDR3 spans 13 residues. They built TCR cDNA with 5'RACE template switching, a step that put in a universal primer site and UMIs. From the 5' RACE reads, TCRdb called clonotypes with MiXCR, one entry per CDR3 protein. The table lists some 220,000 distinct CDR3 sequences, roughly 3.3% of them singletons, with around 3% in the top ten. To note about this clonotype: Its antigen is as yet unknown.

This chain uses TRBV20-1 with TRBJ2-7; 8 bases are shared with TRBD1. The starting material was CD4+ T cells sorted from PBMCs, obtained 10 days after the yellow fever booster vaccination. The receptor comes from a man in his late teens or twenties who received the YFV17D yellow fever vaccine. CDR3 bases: TGCAGTGCTCCCGGGACAGGCATCTACGAGCAGTACTTC. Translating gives CSAPGTGIYEQYF.